This TCR beta chain stems from a study of T cell responses to AZD1222 COVID-19 vaccine (dated by TCRdb to 2020 to 2022). Notes on the research overall: AZD1222 recipients given second doses at about 4 weeks or at about 12 weeks were pooled, since spike-specific TCR depth and breadth were not found to differ between the two schedules. A total of around 240 trial participants underwent TCR sequencing, of whom 200 to 220 had received two doses of AZD1222 and some 25 had received two doses of the MenACWY control vaccine. Trial participants were enrolled into age subgroups of 18-55, 56-69 and 70-plus years, which contained about 150, 27 and 61 TCR-sequenced participants, respectively.

Taken with the paper, the label for time point translates to: baseline before first vaccination. Vaccinee samples came from UK trials COV001 and COV002, including a single-blind randomized controlled phase 2/3 trial of AZD1222 (ChAdOx1 nCoV-19) in healthy adults. For TCRbeta chain sequencing, PBMC samples were collected from trial participants at day 0 and at day 28 after the second dose. The CDR3 regions of human TCRbeta chains were analyzed by immunosequencing. Turning to the authors' computational methods: TCRs in the repertoires were compared against a reference library of SARS-CoV-2-specific TCRs that had been generated with the MIRA antigen-specificity platform. Breadth meant the fraction of unique TCRs that were SARS-CoV-2-associated, whereas depth meant the fraction of total T cells that were SARS-CoV-2-associated. Using the MIRA data, each spike-specific TCR was assigned both to the spike region to which the TCR was reactive and to a CD4 or CD8 class. Log10-transformed breadth and depth values were compared by one-way ANOVA with Sidak's multiple comparisons tests. This immuneACCESS table, as held by TCRdb, lists in-frame sequences with V and J called but not all clones. Of the missing ones, under half trace to an unresolved V gene in checked studies; the others have no known cause. Clonal size and the V and J genes are those of that table, whereas D and trimming came from the DNA. Counted in this sample were 150,000 to 160,000 clones; about 85% of them appeared once. The top ten clonotypes cover less than 3.5% of the sample.

A remark on this clone: The antigen it binds to is not known. Nothing much larger sits one base from this clone, and base qualities are not available.

Results and caveats for the whole study, not just this receptor: Conclusions about previously exposed vaccinees were limited because only five to seven AZD1222 recipients were SARS-CoV-2 seropositive at baseline. Most participants were white British and females outnumbered males, and the authors suggested that clonal diversity may have been underestimated. Epitopes outside the regions mutated in the B.1.351 and B.1.1.7 variants were reportedly recognized by nearly half of the unique spike-specific TCRs. After two AZD1222 doses, spike-specific TCR breadth and depth were significantly higher than at day 0 and than in MenACWY recipients. The 56-69-year group was small, and its depth increase did not reach significance, likely because of low power. Because no day 14 peak-response samples were available, the repertoires could be characterized only after the peak T cell response. Vaccine-associated CD4 TCRs spanned the whole spike protein, with dominant responses in regions 160-218 and 743-854.

V is clipped by 2 bases and J by 4 bases, and the sequence between their germline boundaries is 14 bases long. From a lookup of the germline V gene, CDR1 and CDR2 are MNHNS and SASEGT. The CDR3 sequence holds 15 residues, the cysteine and phenylalanine included. The sequence is cut down to CDR3 DNA, 45 bases in frame from base 1. The source is an adult in good health. Sequencing was performed on peripheral blood, taken on day 0 of AZD1222 vaccination. The V gene is TRBV6-1 and the J gene is TRBJ1-1, with no confident D gene call. The CDR3 protein: CASSEHVGRGTEAFF. The nucleotide sequence reads as follows: TGTGCCAGCAGTGAACATGTCGGGCGAGGCACTGAAGCTTTCTTT.